The following is a T cell receptor (beta chain) sequence with its context. Sampling times: baseline, cycle 4 day 1, cycle 7 day 1. The data were taken from a study of OX40 agonist ivuxolimab in advanced cancers. At the level of the study: An agonistic anti-OX40 (CD134) antibody, ivuxolimab, was used to treat the patients. A partial response was reached by three patients: one with hepatocellular carcinoma and two with cutaneous melanoma. A history of anti-PD-1, anti-PD-L1 or anti-CTLA-4 therapy was acceptable, and 40% had some.

Sequencing was performed with immunoSEQ multiplex PCR; in TCRdb, only in-frame clones are kept and a portion is missing. The sample contains about 26,000 clones, roughly 79% of which appear only once. In germline, CDR1 is SGHNT, CDR2 YYREEE (reference sequence). Trimming cost V 4 bases and J 6 bases, with 5 bases left between them. This CDR3 is built from 12 residues. The clonotype originates from an adult with an advanced solid tumor such as melanoma, head and neck, liver or kidney cancer. J is TRBJ1-6 and V is TRBV5-4; D is undetermined. The material sequenced was CD4+ or CD8+ T cells sorted from blood, taken in a trial of the OX40 agonist ivuxolimab. The CDR3 sequence is CASSLGNSPLHF. The CDR3 DNA follows: TGTGCCAGCAGCCTAGGTAATTCACCCCTCCACTTT. The full variable domain, in which reference TRBV5-4 and TRBJ1-6 provide the parts outside the CDR3, is ETGVTQSPTHLIKTRGQQVTLRCSSQSGHNTVSWYQQALGQGPQFIFQYYREEENGRGNFPPRFSGLQFPNYSSELNVNALELDDSALYLCASSLGNSPLHFGNGTRLTVT.